These 19 T cell receptor beta chains came from one sample sequenced in a study of T cell responses to AZD1222 COVID-19 vaccine. Produced via immunoSEQ multiplex PCR; TCRdb's table is partial and in-frame only. The sample shows about 140,000 clones, around 93% of them seen only once. Sequenced material: peripheral blood, taken on day 0 of AZD1222 vaccination. The source is an adult in good health.

The V call is TRBV7-9, the J call TRBJ1-2; D is unresolved. CDR1 and CDR2 (germline): SEHNR, FQNEAQ (reference sequence). The ends were cut back, 2 bases at V and 12 bases at J, with 16 bases in the middle. This CDR3 spans 13 amino acids. As DNA, the CDR3 is TGTGCCAGCAGCTTAAAAAATTTCAATTGGGACACCTTC. This sequence encodes CASSLKNFNWDTF. The variable domain in full, completed from reference TRBV7-9 and TRBJ1-2, reads DTGVSQNPRHKITKRGQNVTFRCDPISEHNRLYWYRQTLGQGPEFLTYFQNEAQLEKSRLLSDRFSAERPKGSFSTLEIQRTEQGDSAMYLCASSLKNFNWDTFGSGTRLTVV.

Points on this clone: Other DNA variants within this sample encode the same CDR3. The chain combines TRBV7-2 with TRBJ1-6, with 9 nucleotides matching TRBD1. J was trimmed by 11 bases and V by 3 bases; bases with no gene match: 5. Germline V gives CDR1 SGHTA, CDR2 FQGNSA. This CDR3 region has 14 residues. The CDR3: CASSFRQGVTPLHF. Written as DNA, the CDR3 is TGTGCCAGCAGCTTTAGACAGGGGGTAACACCCCTCCACTTT.

The rearrangement joins TRBV5-4 to TRBJ1-2; D is perhaps TRBD1 (5 bases). This CDR3 region has 13 residues. V gave up 1 base and J gave up 5 bases, with 9 bases separating them. In germline, CDR1 is SGHNT, CDR2 YYREEE (reference sequence). CDR3 residues: CASSLQGRYGYTF. The CDR3 DNA sequence: TGTGCCAGCAGCTTGCAGGGCAGATATGGCTACACCTTC.

This chain uses TRBV28 with TRBJ1-5; D call uncertain. The CDR3 length is 14 residues. CDR1 and CDR2 (germline): MDHEN, SYDVKM. Trimming took 5 bases from V and 9 from J, leaving 17 bases between them. The CDR3 DNA reads TGTGCCAGCAGTGGCCGAGAAGGTTGGCGGCCCCAGCATTTT. Its protein is CASSGREGWRPQHF. Full variable domain (outside the CDR3, taken from reference TRBV28 and TRBJ1-5): DVKVTQSSRYLVKRTGEKVFLECVQDMDHENMFWYRQDPGLGLRLIYFSYDVKMKEKGDIPEGYSVSREKKERFSLILESASTNQTSMYLCASSGREGWRPQHFGDGTRLSIL.

The chain is built from TRBV6-4 and TRBJ1-1; possible D gene TRBD1, 6 bases. V was shortened by 2 bases and J by 5 bases, with 12 bases between the two germline ends. CDR1 and CDR2 from the germline V gene are MRHNA and SNTAGT. The CDR3 sequence is 14 residues long. In DNA form, the CDR3 reads TGTGCCAGCAGTGACGGGGGGGCAATGACTGAAGCTTTCTTT. Protein product: CASSDGGAMTEAFF.

The chain joins TRBV28 to TRBJ2-7, with D possibly being TRBD2 (5 bases). CDR3 length equals 14 residues. Trimming removed 1 base at V and 4 bases at J, with 11 bases between. Germline V CDR1 and CDR2: MDHEN, SYDVKM. This chain's CDR3 is CASSLSRGIYEQYF. In DNA, the CDR3 is TGTGCCAGCAGTTTATCCCGGGGTATTTACGAGCAGTACTTC. The full variable domain, its missing parts supplied by reference TRBV28 and TRBJ2-7, is DVKVTQSSRYLVKRTGEKVFLECVQDMDHENMFWYRQDPGLGLRLIYFSYDVKMKEKGDIPEGYSVSREKKERFSLILESASTNQTSMYLCASSLSRGIYEQYFGPGTRLTVT.

The V and J genes are TRBV11-1 and TRBJ2-1, with D perhaps TRBD1 (6 bases). The V end was cut by 6 bases, the J end by 14 bases, with 17 bases between. Per germline, CDR1 SGHAT and CDR2 FQDESV (reference sequence). The CDR3 totals 12 residues. CDR3 region: CASSSQGPSEFF. CDR3 nucleotides: TGTGCCAGCAGTTCTCAGGGGCCTAGTGAGTTCTTC. The entire variable domain, with the rest obtained from reference TRBV11-1 and TRBJ2-1, is as follows: EAEVAQSPRYKITEKSQAVAFWCDPISGHATLYWYRQILGQGPELLVQFQDESVVDDSQLPKDRFSAERLKGVDSTLKIQPAELGDSAMYLCASSSQGPSEFFGPGTRLTVL.

The chain has TRBV9 and TRBJ1-5; no firm D call. Per the germline V gene, CDR1 is SGDLS and CDR2 is YYNGEE. Deletions cut 2 bases from V and 2 bases from J, with 8 bases between. This CDR3 region has 14 residues. CDR3: CASSVAGGNQPQHF. For the CDR3, the DNA is TGTGCCAGCAGCGTCGCTGGAGGCAATCAGCCCCAGCATTTT.

The chain joins TRBV5-4 to TRBJ1-6; D unresolved. V lost 0 bases to trimming and J lost 10 bases, with 14 bases between them. This CDR3 contains 15 residues. The germline V gene encodes CDR1 SGHNT and CDR2 YYREEE (reference sequence). The CDR3 DNA sequence: TGTGCCAGCAGCTTGGGACACCAGGCAGGATCACCCCTCCACTTT. Its protein product is CASSLGHQAGSPLHF.

The V gene is TRBV18, the J gene TRBJ1-5; the D is unclear. V lost 0 bases, J lost 11 bases, and 11 bases lay in between. Germline-derived CDR1 and CDR2 are KGHSH and LQKENI. The CDR3 covers 13 residues. The CDR3 DNA reads TGTGCCAGCTCACCACCGCCTCCGTGGGCCCAGCATTTT. It translates to CASSPPPPWAQHF.

The chain employs TRBV19 and TRBJ1-4, with D unclear. The V end was cut by 2 bases, the J end by 8 bases, with 12 bases between. The CDR3 covers 14 residues. The germline V gene has CDR1 LNHDA and CDR2 SQIVND (reference sequence). CDR3 residues: CASSIIQKPEKLFF. The CDR3 DNA sequence: TGTGCCAGTAGTATAATACAAAAACCCGAAAAACTGTTTTTT.

The chain recombines TRBV2 with TRBJ2-7; tentative D call: TRBD2 (7 bases). V lost 9 bases to trimming and J lost 2 bases, with 17 bases between them. CDR3 length equals 14 residues. Germline CDR1 SNHLY, CDR2 FYNNEI. CDR3 DNA: TGTGCCAGTGGTCGTCGGGGGGCTGCCTACGAGCAGTACTTC. Translated, it gives CASGRRGAAYEQYF.

CDR3 in DNA: TGTGCCAGTAGTATCCAGGGGAGCACTGAAGCTTTCTTT. Translating it yields CASSIQGSTEAFF. This sequence joins TRBV19 and TRBJ1-1; perhaps TRBD1 as D (6 bases). Looked up from germline, CDR1 is LNHDA and CDR2 is SQIVND (reference sequence). The CDR3 has 13 residues. V was pared by 3 bases and J by 4 bases, with 9 bases between.

The chain is built from TRBV7-8 and TRBJ1-3; D gene unclear. V lost 3 bases to trimming and J lost 2 bases, with 8 bases between them. From germline, CDR1 is SGHVS and CDR2 FQNEAQ. This CDR3 is built from 14 residues. The CDR3 bases are TGTGCCAGCAGCTTTAAAGCCCCTGGAAACACCATATATTTT. This encodes CASSFKAPGNTIYF.

The chain combines TRBV2 with TRBJ2-1, with 10 bases that match TRBD1. Looked up from germline, CDR1 is SNHLY and CDR2 is FYNNEI. The CDR3 loop spans 11 amino acids. The trim removed 6 bases at V and 16 bases at J, leaving 6 bases unmatched. CDR3 loop: CASRWGTGVFF. CDR3 nucleotide sequence: TGTGCCAGCAGGTGGGGGACAGGGGTCTTCTTC.

This chain joins TRBV5-4 and TRBJ2-3; 10 bases map to TRBD2. The germline gives CDR1 SGHNT, CDR2 YYREEE (reference sequence). This CDR3 has 13 residues. V lost 6 bases to trimming and J lost 5 bases; unmatched junction nucleotides: 3. Written as DNA, the CDR3 is TGTGCCAGCACGAGCGGGGGGGGAGATACGCAGTATTTT. This sequence encodes CASTSGGGDTQYF.

The chain links TRBV27 to TRBJ1-1; D not resolved. Trimming pared 3 bases from V and 0 bases from J, leaving 5 bases between. The V gene's germline CDR1 is MNHEY and CDR2 SMNVEV (reference sequence). The CDR3 covers 13 residues. The CDR3 DNA sequence: TGTGCCAGCAGTTTCAGTGTGAACACTGAAGCTTTCTTT. Its protein is CASSFSVNTEAFF.

The rearrangement joins TRBV9 to TRBJ2-1, with 10 bases fitting TRBD2. The CDR3 contains 16 residues. Germline trimming cut 0 bases from V and 2 bases from J; bases unmatched to any gene: 2. Germline CDR1 reads SGDLS; CDR2 reads YYNGEE. This CDR3 reads CASSVGGLAAYNEQFF. DNA for the CDR3: TGTGCCAGCAGCGTAGGAGGACTAGCGGCCTACAATGAGCAGTTCTTC.

The table lists this clone with a few counts. The chain uses TRBV7-2 and TRBJ2-7; tentatively, D is TRBD2 (6 bases). Per the germline V gene, CDR1 is SGHTA and CDR2 is FQGNSA. The ends were cut back, 2 bases at V and 4 bases at J, with 12 bases in the middle. There are 14 residues in the CDR3. DNA for the CDR3: TGTGCCAGCAGCTTACCGGGAGTCGTATACGAGCAGTACTTC. Its translation is CASSLPGVVYEQYF.